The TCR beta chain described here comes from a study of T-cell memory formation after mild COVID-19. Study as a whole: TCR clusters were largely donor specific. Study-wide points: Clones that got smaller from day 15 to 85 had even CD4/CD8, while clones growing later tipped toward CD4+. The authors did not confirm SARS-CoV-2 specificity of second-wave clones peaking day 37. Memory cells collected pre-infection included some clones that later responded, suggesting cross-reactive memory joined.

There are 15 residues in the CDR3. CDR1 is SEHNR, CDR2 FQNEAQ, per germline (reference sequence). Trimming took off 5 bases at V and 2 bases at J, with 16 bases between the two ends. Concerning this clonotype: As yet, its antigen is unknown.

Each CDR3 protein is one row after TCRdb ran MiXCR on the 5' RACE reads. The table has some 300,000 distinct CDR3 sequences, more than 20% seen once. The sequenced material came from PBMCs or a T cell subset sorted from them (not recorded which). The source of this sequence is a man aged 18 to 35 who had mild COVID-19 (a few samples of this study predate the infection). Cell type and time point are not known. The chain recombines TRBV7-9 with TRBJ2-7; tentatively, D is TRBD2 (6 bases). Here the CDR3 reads CASSLAPGVTYEQYF. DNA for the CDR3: TGTGCCAGCAGCCTCGCCCCGGGGGTGACCTACGAGCAGTACTTC.